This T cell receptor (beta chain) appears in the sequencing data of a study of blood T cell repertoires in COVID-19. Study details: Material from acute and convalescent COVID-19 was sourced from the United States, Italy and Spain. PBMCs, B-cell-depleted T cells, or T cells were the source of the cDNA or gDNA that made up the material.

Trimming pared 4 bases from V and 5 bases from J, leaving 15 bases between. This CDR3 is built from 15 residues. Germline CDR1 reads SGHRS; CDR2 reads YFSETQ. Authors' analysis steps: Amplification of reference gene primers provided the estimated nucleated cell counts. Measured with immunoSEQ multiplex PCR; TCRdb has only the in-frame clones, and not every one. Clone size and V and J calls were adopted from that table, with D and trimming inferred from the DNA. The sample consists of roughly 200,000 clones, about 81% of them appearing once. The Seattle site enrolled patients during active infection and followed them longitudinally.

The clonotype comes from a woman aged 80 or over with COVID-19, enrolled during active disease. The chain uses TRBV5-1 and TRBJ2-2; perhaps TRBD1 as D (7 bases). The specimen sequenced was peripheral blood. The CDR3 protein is CASSPQGGGTGELFF. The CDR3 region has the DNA TGCGCCAGCAGCCCCCAGGGGGGAGGAACCGGGGAGCTGTTTTTT.